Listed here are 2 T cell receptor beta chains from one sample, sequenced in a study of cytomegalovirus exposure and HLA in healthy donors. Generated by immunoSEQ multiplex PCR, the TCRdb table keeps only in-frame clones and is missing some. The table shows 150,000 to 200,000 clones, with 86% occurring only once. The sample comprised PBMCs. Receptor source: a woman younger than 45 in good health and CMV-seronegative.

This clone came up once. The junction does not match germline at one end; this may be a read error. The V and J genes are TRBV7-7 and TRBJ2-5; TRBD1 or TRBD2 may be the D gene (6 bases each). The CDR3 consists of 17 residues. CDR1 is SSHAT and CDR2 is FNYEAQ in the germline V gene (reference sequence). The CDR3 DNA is TGTGCTAGCAGCTTAGTTCTAGGGGGGCCTTCGACAGAGACCCAGTACTTC. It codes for CASSLVLGGPSTETQYF.

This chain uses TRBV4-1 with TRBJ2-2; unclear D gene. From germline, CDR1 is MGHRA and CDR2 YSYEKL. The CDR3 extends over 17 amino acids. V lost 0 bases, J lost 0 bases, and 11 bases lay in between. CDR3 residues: CASSQDIGSANTGELFF. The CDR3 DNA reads TGCGCCAGCAGCCAAGATATAGGTTCGGCGAACACCGGGGAGCTGTTTTTT.